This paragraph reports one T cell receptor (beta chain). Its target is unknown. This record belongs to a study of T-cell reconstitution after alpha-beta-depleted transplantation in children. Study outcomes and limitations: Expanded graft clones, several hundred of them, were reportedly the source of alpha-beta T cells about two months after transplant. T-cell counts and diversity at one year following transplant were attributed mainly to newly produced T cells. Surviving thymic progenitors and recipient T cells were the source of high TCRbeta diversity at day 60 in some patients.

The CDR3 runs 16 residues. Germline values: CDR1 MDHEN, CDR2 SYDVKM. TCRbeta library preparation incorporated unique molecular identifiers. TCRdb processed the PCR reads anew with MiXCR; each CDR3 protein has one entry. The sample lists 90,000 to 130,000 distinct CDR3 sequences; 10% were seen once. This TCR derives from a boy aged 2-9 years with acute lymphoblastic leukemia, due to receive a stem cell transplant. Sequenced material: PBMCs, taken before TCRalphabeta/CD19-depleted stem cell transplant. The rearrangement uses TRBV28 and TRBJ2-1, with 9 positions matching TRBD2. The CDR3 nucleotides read TGTGCTTCCTCCCCGTCCTGGGCGGGAGGGTACAATGAGCAGTTCTTC. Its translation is CASSPSWAGGYNEQFF.